This TCR beta chain stems from a study of T cell repertoires in aging, cancer and after chemotherapy. This clonotype was counted between two and nine times. What it binds is not known. V lost 3 bases, J lost 9 bases, and 18 bases lay in between. The CDR3 contains 15 residues. CDR1 MNHEY and CDR2 SMNVEV come from the germline V gene (reference sequence). Multiplex touch-down PCR with TRB-A/B primers amplified rearranged V-D-J TRB sequences. TCRdb reprocessed the multiplex PCR reads via MiXCR and lists one record per CDR3 protein. The sample has about 17,000 distinct CDR3 sequences; about 50% are singletons. Amplification of TCR beta used genomic DNA extracted from peripheral blood. Study-level findings and limits: In each cancer cohort, median generation probability increased across chemotherapy, suggesting thymic output rebounded.

Sequences were obtained from blood. The chain carries TRBV27 and TRBJ2-1; D remains unclear. This clonotype was obtained from a human donor in good health. As DNA, the CDR3 is TGTGCCAGCAGTTTGTCGTTTGGGTTGGAGTCTGAGCAGTTCTTC. Translating it yields CASSLSFGLESEQFF.